Each of the 26 T cell receptor beta chains below was sequenced from the same sample in a study of OX40 agonist ivuxolimab in advanced cancers. The method was immunoSEQ multiplex PCR; TCRdb's version includes in-frame clones alone and lacks a portion of them. The table has roughly 86,000 clones, more than 80% seen once; the top ten hold approximately 7.4%. Specimen: CD4+ or CD8+ T cells sorted from blood, collected in a trial of the OX40 agonist ivuxolimab. These receptors all come from an adult with an advanced solid tumor such as melanoma, head and neck, liver or kidney cancer.

V and J are TRBV9 and TRBJ2-7, with TRBD2 matching 10 bases. Germline CDR1 is SGDLS and CDR2 is YYNGEE. The CDR3 has 14 amino acids. Germline trimming cut 3 bases from V and 7 bases from J; bases unmatched to any gene: 7. The CDR3 spells CASSAASGSGEQYF. DNA of the CDR3: TGTGCCAGCAGCGCGGCTAGCGGGAGTGGTGAGCAGTACTTC.

V usage is TRBV6-1 and J usage is TRBJ2-7; TRBD2 might be the D (5 bases). The CDR3 runs to 14 residues. The germline CDR1 and CDR2 sequences are MNHNS and SASEGT. The V end lost 2 bases, the J end lost 2 bases, and 10 bases lay between the germline ends. The CDR3 coding sequence is TGTGCCAGCAGTGAATGGACGGGGACCTACGAGCAGTACTTC. Its translation: CASSEWTGTYEQYF.

The chain uses TRBV7-8 and TRBJ2-5; 8 nucleotides agree with TRBD1. This CDR3 has 14 residues. Per the germline V gene, CDR1 is SGHVS and CDR2 is FQNEAQ. J gave up 2 bases and V 5 bases, and 4 bases lay outside the gene matches. The CDR3 region has the DNA TGTGCCAGCAGCCCGGACAGGGTTCAAGAGACCCAGTACTTC. It yields the protein CASSPDRVQETQYF.

J is TRBJ1-2 and V is TRBV30, with 7 bases that match TRBD1. The germline V gene encodes CDR1 GTSNPN and CDR2 SVGIG (reference sequence). The CDR3 has 14 residues. V lost 3 bases and J lost 0; bases outside the gene matches: 4. The CDR3 nucleotides read TGTGCCTGGAGCAGGGACAGAGCTAACTATGGCTACACCTTC. Translated, it gives CAWSRDRANYGYTF. The full variable domain, rest sourced from reference TRBV30 and TRBJ1-2, is SQTIHQWPATLVQPVGSPLSLECTVEGTSNPNLYWYRQAAGRGLQLLFYSVGIGQISSEVPQNLSASRPQDRQFILSSKKLLLSDSGFYLCAWSRDRANYGYTFGSGTRLTVV.

This clone was recorded only once. J is TRBJ2-5 and V is TRBV18; D is perhaps TRBD2 (5 bases). CDR3 size: 13 residues. Germline loops: CDR1 KGHSH, CDR2 LQKENI. V was trimmed by 0 bases and J by 13 bases, leaving 15 bases between them. DNA for the CDR3: TGTGCCAGCTCACCACCGGGAGACCCGTTCCCGTACTTC. Translating it yields CASSPPGDPFPYF.

The V and J genes are TRBV6-5 and TRBJ2-5; D ambiguous. V lost 11 bases to trimming and J lost 5 bases, with 12 bases between them. The CDR3 sequence is 11 residues long. Germline CDR1 is MNHEY and CDR2 is SVGAGI. The CDR3 spells CAAGQWETQYF. DNA for the CDR3: TGTGCCGCCGGGCAGTGGGAGACCCAGTACTTC.

Only one count was recorded for this clone. The chain combines TRBV9 with TRBJ2-3; D is unresolved. CDR3 length: 13 amino acids. The germline V and J ends were trimmed by 0 bases and 6 bases, with 8 bases remaining between them. Germline CDR1 is SGDLS and CDR2 is YYNGEE. CDR3 sequence: CASSVARHDTQYF. In DNA, the CDR3 is TGTGCCAGCAGCGTAGCCCGCCACGATACGCAGTATTTT.

This rearrangement joins TRBV11-2 to TRBJ2-3; no clear D. V gave up 4 bases and J gave up 6 bases, with 5 bases separating them. CDR3 size: 11 residues. Germline loops: CDR1 SGHAT, CDR2 FQNNGV. The DNA of the CDR3 is TGTGCCAGCAGCTCGGGCGATACGCAGTATTTT. It is translated as CASSSGDTQYF.

This chain connects TRBV6-1 to TRBJ2-7; 9 bases are a match to TRBD1. Germline-derived CDR1 and CDR2 are MNHNS and SASEGT. The CDR3 sequence is 16 residues long. J was trimmed by 2 bases and V by 0 bases; bases with no gene match: 5. This CDR3 is CASSEALTGGAYEQYF. The DNA for the CDR3 is TGTGCCAGCAGTGAAGCGCTGACAGGGGGGGCCTACGAGCAGTACTTC.

The chain has TRBV7-2 and TRBJ2-3; TRBD1 matches at 10 bases. The germline gives CDR1 SGHTA, CDR2 FQGNSA. This CDR3 has 15 residues. Unmatched junction bases numbered 9, after V lost 3 bases and J lost 9 bases. The CDR3 protein is CASSFYRDRGGTQYF. The CDR3 DNA reads as TGTGCCAGCAGCTTCTACCGGGACAGGGGTGGGACGCAGTATTTT.

This clone was seen only a few times. CDR3 sequence: CASSELSGRASTDTQYF. CDR3 DNA sequence: TGTGCCAGCAGCGAGCTTAGCGGGAGGGCCAGCACAGATACGCAGTATTTT. V usage is TRBV11-2 and J usage is TRBJ2-3; 11 nucleotides line up with TRBD2. The CDR3 loop spans 17 amino acids. Looked up from germline, CDR1 is SGHAT and CDR2 is FQNNGV. J was trimmed by 0 bases and V by 5 bases; bases with no gene match: 7.

The V call is TRBV11-2, the J call TRBJ2-5; 14 positions match TRBD2. The CDR3 extends over 16 amino acids. Germline CDR1 and CDR2: SGHAT and FQNNGV. J gave up 4 bases and V 2 bases, and 3 bases lay outside the gene matches. The CDR3 region is CASSLRLAGGAETQYF. CDR3 nucleotide sequence: TGTGCCAGCAGCTTAAGACTAGCGGGAGGGGCAGAGACCCAGTACTTC.

J is TRBJ2-7 and V is TRBV15; D uncertain. Trimming cost V 3 bases and J 0 bases, with 6 bases left between them. Germline V CDR1 and CDR2: LNHNV, YYDKDF (reference sequence). This CDR3 has 13 residues. In DNA form, the CDR3 reads TGTGCCACCAGCAGGGCTCCCTCCTACGAGCAGTACTTC. Translating it yields CATSRAPSYEQYF.

This clone came up once. This chain links TRBV11-3 with TRBJ1-4, with 8 positions matching TRBD1. V dropped 5 bases and J dropped 6; count of bases not matched to a gene: 8. The length of the CDR3 is 15 residues. CDR1 is SGHNT, CDR2 YENEEA, per germline. The CDR3 DNA sequence: TGTGCCAGCAGCCCTAGACAGGGGCTCCATGAAAAACTGTTTTTT. Translated, it gives CASSPRQGLHEKLFF.

Regarding this clone: Distinct nucleotide sequences in the sample also encode this CDR3. V and J are TRBV7-9 and TRBJ2-5; D uncertain. V lost 0 bases, J lost 12 bases, and 14 bases lay in between. The germline CDR1 and CDR2 sequences are SEHNR and FQNEAQ (reference sequence). This CDR3 has 13 residues. The chain's CDR3 is CASSLAVTPREYF. In DNA, the CDR3 is TGTGCCAGCAGCTTAGCTGTAACCCCCCGAGAGTACTTC.

The chain combines TRBV4-1 with TRBJ2-7; D perhaps matches TRBD1 (5 bases). Germline V gene data show CDR1 as MGHRA and CDR2 as YSYEKL. Trimming took off 4 bases at V and 0 bases at J, with 13 bases between the two ends. The length of the CDR3 is 15 residues. The CDR3: CASSLDTGSSYEQYF. The CDR3 DNA reads TGCGCCAGCAGCCTGGACACGGGCAGCTCCTACGAGCAGTACTTC.

A single count supports this clone. The chain is built from TRBV27 and TRBJ1-1, with TRBD1 matching over 7 bases. Germline V lookup: CDR1 MNHEY, CDR2 SMNVEV (reference sequence). This CDR3 is 14 amino acids long. With V trimmed by 8 bases and J by 1 base, 7 bases remained unmatched. The CDR3 DNA is TGTGCCAGCTGTACGGGACAGAGGAACACTGAAGCTTTCTTT. Its translation is CASCTGQRNTEAFF.

The chain links TRBV6-1 to TRBJ2-2; 7 nucleotides match TRBD2. Germline CDR1 and CDR2: MNHNS and SASEGT. This CDR3 region has 14 residues. V lost 7 bases to trimming and J lost 5 bases; unmatched junction nucleotides: 7. In nucleotides, the CDR3 is TGTGCCAGCACCGGGACTATCCAGACCGGGGAGCTGTTTTTT. Translation: CASTGTIQTGELFF.

The V gene is TRBV4-1, the J gene TRBJ2-7, with D perhaps matching TRBD2 (5 bases). Germline-derived CDR1 and CDR2 are MGHRA and YSYEKL. Trimming took 1 base from V and 2 from J, leaving 18 bases between them. This CDR3 contains 17 residues. The CDR3 here is CASSQVVSGSPAYEQYF. The CDR3 DNA follows: TGCGCCAGCAGCCAAGTAGTCTCGGGGAGCCCAGCCTACGAGCAGTACTTC.

The V call is TRBV2, the J call TRBJ2-3, with D unclear. V lost 6 bases and J lost 6, with 7 bases in between. Germline V gives CDR1 SNHLY, CDR2 FYNNEI. The CDR3 extends over 11 amino acids. This chain's CDR3 is CASRDFDTQYF. CDR3 bases: TGTGCCAGCAGGGATTTCGATACGCAGTATTTT. Based on the CDR3 plus reference TRBV2 and TRBJ2-3, the full variable domain is EPEVTQTPSHQVTQMGQEVILRCVPISNHLYFYWYRQILGQKVEFLVSFYNNEISEKSEIFDDQFSVERPDGSNFTLKIRSTKLEDSAMYFCASRDFDTQYFGPGTRLTVL.

The V gene is TRBV9, the J gene TRBJ2-7; a possible D gene is TRBD2 (7 bases). The ends were cut back, 3 bases at V and 2 bases at J, with 15 bases in the middle. Germline V gene lookup returns CDR1 SGDLS and CDR2 YYNGEE. CDR3 size: 15 residues. CDR3 protein: CASSGIREGAYEQYF. CDR3 nucleotide sequence: TGTGCCAGCAGCGGGATCAGGGAGGGGGCCTACGAGCAGTACTTC.

The V gene is TRBV19, the J gene TRBJ1-5; tentatively, D is TRBD1 (5 bases). Deletions cut 4 bases from V and 0 bases from J, with 10 bases between. This CDR3 spans 15 amino acids. Germline CDR1 is LNHDA and CDR2 is SQIVND (reference sequence). CDR3 loop: CASSTDTYSNQPQHF. DNA of the CDR3: TGTGCCAGTAGTACGGACACATATAGCAATCAGCCCCAGCATTTT.

The chain uses TRBV27 and TRBJ1-5; perhaps TRBD1 as D (6 bases). Per germline, CDR1 MNHEY and CDR2 SMNVEV (reference sequence). Trimming pared 4 bases from V and 9 bases from J, leaving 22 bases between. The CDR3 is made up of 16 amino acids. The CDR3 is CASSSIKQGPLSPQHF. CDR3 DNA: TGTGCCAGCAGTTCCATAAAACAGGGCCCATTATCGCCCCAGCATTTT.

Comment on this clone: This CDR3 is also generated by other DNA sequences in the sample. This chain uses TRBV30 with TRBJ2-3, with 7 bases lining up with TRBD1. This CDR3 has 11 amino acids. Germline CDR1 reads GTSNPN; CDR2 reads SVGIG (reference sequence). Here the CDR3 DNA reads TGTGCTGGACAGGGCACAGATACGCAGTATTTT. It is translated as CAGQGTDTQYF.

CDR3 DNA: TGTGCCAGCAGCAATGGCGTCGGACCGCAAAACATTCAGTACTTC. Residues: CASSNGVGPQNIQYF. The chain has TRBV21-1 and TRBJ2-4. TRBV21-1 is a pseudogene locus. This CDR3 has 15 residues.

This clone was counted between two and nine times. The rearrangement joins TRBV19 to TRBJ2-2; no definite D call. Germline CDR1 LNHDA, CDR2 SQIVND (reference sequence). CDR3 length: 18 residues. V dropped 0 bases and J dropped 2 bases, with 16 bases sitting between them. The DNA of the CDR3 is TGTGCCAGTAGTATAGAACCAGTAGGGTTCGGAAACACCGGGGAGCTGTTTTTT. Protein sequence: CASSIEPVGFGNTGELFF.